Shown below are 4 T cell receptor beta chains from a single sample sequenced in a study of control samples from healthy donors and cancer patients. Assay used: immunoSEQ multiplex PCR; TCRdb lists only in-frame clones, some missing. Of some 130,000 clones listed, more than 70% are singletons. Sequenced material: blood. These receptors were collected from a man aged 35-49 years in good health.

The V and J genes are TRBV19 and TRBJ1-1, with a weak D call TRBD1 (5 bases). Germline V gene lookup returns CDR1 LNHDA and CDR2 SQIVND (reference sequence). The CDR3 consists of 15 residues. Trimming stripped 1 base from V and 3 bases from J, with 12 bases between. CDR3 bases: TGTGCCAGTAGTATAGCGCCCTTGGGGGACACTGAAGCTTTCTTT. The encoded protein is CASSIAPLGDTEAFF.

This clone was counted once. The V and J genes are TRBV4-1 and TRBJ2-1, with D possibly being TRBD1 (6 bases). V gave up 4 bases and J gave up 5 bases, with 9 bases separating them. This CDR3 comprises 13 residues. Germline V lookup: CDR1 MGHRA, CDR2 YSYEKL. The CDR3 coding sequence is TGCGCCAGCAGCCGACAGGAAAACAATGAGCAGTTCTTC. Protein product: CASSRQENNEQFF.

This chain joins TRBV29-1 and TRBJ1-2; the D gene is possibly TRBD1 (5 bases). The germline CDR1 and CDR2 sequences are SQVTM and ANQGSEA. This CDR3 comprises 13 residues. The germline V and J ends were trimmed by 6 bases and 8 bases, with 19 bases remaining between them. The CDR3 DNA reads TGCAGCGTCTTCCAAGGGGCGGCACTGGGCTACACCTTC. Its protein product is CSVFQGAALGYTF.

J is TRBJ2-5 and V is TRBV18; the D gene is possibly TRBD2 (6 bases). The germline gives CDR1 KGHSH, CDR2 LQKENI. V was shortened by 3 bases and J by 4 bases, with 9 bases between the two germline ends. The CDR3 runs 13 residues. The CDR3 sequence: CASSPRRAETQYF. In DNA form, the CDR3 reads TGTGCCAGCTCACCCAGGAGGGCAGAGACCCAGTACTTC. Drawing the rest from reference TRBV18 and TRBJ2-5, the complete variable domain is NAGVMQNPRHLVRRRGQEARLRCSPMKGHSHVYWYRQLPEEGLKFMVYLQKENIIDESGMPKERFSAEFPKEGPSILRIQQVVRGDSAAYFCASSPRRAETQYFGPGTRLLVL.